The next 5 T cell receptor beta chains were all read from a single sample in a study of identical twins. TCRdb re-called the 5' RACE reads with MiXCR, one entry per CDR3 protein. This table holds about 530,000 distinct CDR3 sequences, more than 20% found once. The same data also contributed to another study, on yellow fever vaccine responses in identical twins.

Sequenced: CD4+ T cells sorted from blood. The origin of the receptors is a woman aged 18-35 years in good health.

This clonotype was seen more than once but under ten times. The chain carries TRBV10-3 and TRBJ2-1, with D possibly TRBD2 on 5 matching bases. Trimming left V 7 bases short and J 4 bases short, with 17 bases between. This CDR3 has 15 amino acids. Germline-derived CDR1 and CDR2 are ENHRY and SYGVKD. This CDR3 is CAITRSGGRYNEQFF. DNA for the CDR3: TGTGCCATCACCCGAAGCGGCGGGCGATACAATGAGCAGTTCTTC.

The rearrangement uses TRBV7-6 and TRBJ2-5; D is tentatively TRBD1 or TRBD2 (6 bases each). CDR3 size: 15 residues. CDR1 and CDR2 from the germline V gene are SGHVS and FNYEAQ. Trimming cost V 3 bases and J 9 bases, with 20 bases left between them. The CDR3 DNA reads as TGTGCCAGCAGCTTTGAACAGGGTACAGGAGGGGCCCAGTACTTC. Protein product: CASSFEQGTGGAQYF.

The chain recombines TRBV11-3 with TRBJ2-3; the match to TRBD1 covers 8 bases. V gave up 1 base and J gave up 5 bases; unmatched junction bases: 8. Per the germline V gene, CDR1 is SGHNT and CDR2 is YENEEA. The CDR3 is made up of 16 amino acids. Here the CDR3 reads CASSLGLAGGEDTQYF. CDR3 nucleotide sequence: TGTGCCAGCAGCTTAGGTCTGGCAGGGGGCGAAGATACGCAGTATTTT.

This chain uses TRBV6-1 with TRBJ2-7; a possible D gene is TRBD2 (6 bases). CDR1 and CDR2 (germline): MNHNS, SASEGT. The CDR3 runs 14 residues. V gave up 6 bases and J gave up 1 base, with 13 bases separating them. The CDR3 sequence: CASSRSGGSYEQYF. The CDR3 coding sequence is TGTGCCAGCAGCCGCTCCGGGGGATCCTACGAGCAGTACTTC.

This clonotype has just a few counts. This rearrangement joins TRBV7-2 to TRBJ2-7, with 11 bases fitting TRBD2. The CDR3 is made up of 16 amino acids. The J segment lost 2 bases and the V segment lost 0 bases, leaving 3 bases of the junction unmatched. Germline V gene lookup returns CDR1 SGHTA and CDR2 FQGNSA. This chain's CDR3 is CASSLAQTSGTYEQYF. Written as DNA, the CDR3 is TGTGCCAGCAGCTTAGCGCAGACTAGCGGGACCTACGAGCAGTACTTC.